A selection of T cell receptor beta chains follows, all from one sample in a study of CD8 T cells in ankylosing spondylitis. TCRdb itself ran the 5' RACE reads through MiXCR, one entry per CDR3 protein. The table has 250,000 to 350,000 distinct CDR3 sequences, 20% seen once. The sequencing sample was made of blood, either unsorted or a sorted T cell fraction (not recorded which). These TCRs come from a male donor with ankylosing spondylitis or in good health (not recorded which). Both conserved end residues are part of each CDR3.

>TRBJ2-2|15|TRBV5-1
CASSLGTKNTGELFF
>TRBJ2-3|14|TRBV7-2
CASSLGPRTDTQYF
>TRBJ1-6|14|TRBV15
CATSIPPYNSPLHF
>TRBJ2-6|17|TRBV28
CASSLLRDVSGANVLTF
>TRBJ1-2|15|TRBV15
CATSRDRDRDYGYTF
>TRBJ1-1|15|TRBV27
CASSLPGGPGTEAFF
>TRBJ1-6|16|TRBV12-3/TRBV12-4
CASSLGGAGYNSPLHF
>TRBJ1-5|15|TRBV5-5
CASSTEMGAHQPQHF
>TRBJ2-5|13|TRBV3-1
CASSQGSPQTQYF
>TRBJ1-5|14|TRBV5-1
CASSLQGGDQPQHF
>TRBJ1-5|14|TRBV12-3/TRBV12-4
CASSTTGFNQPQHF
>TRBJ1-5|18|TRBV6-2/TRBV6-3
CASSRRQAASYSNQPQHF
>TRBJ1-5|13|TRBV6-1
CASSEGGHQPQHF
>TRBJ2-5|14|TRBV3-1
CASSQDMASVTQYF
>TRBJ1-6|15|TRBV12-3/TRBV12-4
CASSTDGGSNSPLHF
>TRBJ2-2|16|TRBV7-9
CASSLATGGKTGELFF
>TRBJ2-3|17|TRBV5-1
CASSLVKSGKDTDTQYF
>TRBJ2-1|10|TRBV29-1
CSVRYNEQFF
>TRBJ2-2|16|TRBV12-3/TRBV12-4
CASSGLAGTNTGELFF
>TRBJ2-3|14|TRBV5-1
CATAKAGPPDTQYF
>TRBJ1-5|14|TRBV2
CASRGTIGNQPQHF
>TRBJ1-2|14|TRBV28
CASSLTGQGAGYTF
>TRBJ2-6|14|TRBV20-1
CSARALAGANVLTF
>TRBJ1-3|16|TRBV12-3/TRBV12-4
CASSLGQGVSGNTIYF
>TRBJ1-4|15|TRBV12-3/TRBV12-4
CASSTHRGPNEKLFF
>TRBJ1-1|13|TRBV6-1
CASMSGAFTEAFF
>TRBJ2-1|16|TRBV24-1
CATSDLTSGGWNEQFF
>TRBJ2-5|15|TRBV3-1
CASSQDTRGQETQYF